The TCR beta chain described here comes from a study of radiotherapy plus CTLA-4 blockade in lung cancer. About the study: Objective response was observed in roughly 17% of patients, and disease control in 30% to 40%.

CDR3 length: 13 amino acids. Comment on this clone: Its antigen remains unidentified. The junction differs from germline at one of its ends, possibly a read error.

Focal radiation was given together with CTLA-4 blockade (ipilimumab) to patients with chemo-refractory metastatic non-small-cell lung cancer. Clones were sequenced by immunoSEQ multiplex PCR, and TCRdb holds only the in-frame ones, with some missing. The sample lists roughly 90,000 clones; around nine tenths were seen once. Study-wide points: TCR clones from tumors expanded in blood after radiotherapy plus ipilimumab.

The material sequenced was peripheral blood, taken from a patient treated with radiotherapy plus ipilimumab. This chain connects TRBV6-7 to TRBJ1-3; possibly TRBD1 for D (5 bases). TRBV6-7 is known as an ORF, though its function is uncertain. This receptor was obtained from a human donor with non-small cell lung cancer that progressed on radiotherapy plus ipilimumab. CDR3 in DNA: TGTGCCAGCAGAGGGACGGCAGGAAACACCACATATTTT. This sequence encodes CASRGTAGNTTYF.